The 10 T cell receptor beta chains in this list originate from one sample, sequenced in a study of CD4 T cells in relation to SARS-CoV-2 and coronaviruses. Using immunoSEQ multiplex PCR, the repertoire was profiled, and TCRdb retains in-frame clones only, with some absent. This repertoire shows about 36,000 clones, more than 65% found once; its top ten account for roughly 21%. Their antigen targets remain unknown. What was sequenced was memory CD4+ T cells from PBMCs, cultured in vitro. Receptor source: an adult with COVID-19.

The chain combines TRBV4-2 with TRBJ2-4, with TRBD1 matching over 7 bases. This CDR3 contains 15 residues. Per germline, CDR1 LGHNA and CDR2 YNFKEQ. The V and J ends lost 4 bases and 7 bases, in that order; junction bases with no gene match: 10. In DNA, the CDR3 is TGTGCCAGCAGCCCTTTGATTGGCAGGGGGAACATTCAGTACTTC. Its translation is CASSPLIGRGNIQYF.

The gene calls are TRBV7-9 and TRBJ2-7; D possibly uses TRBD1 or TRBD2 (5 bases each). Germline loops: CDR1 SEHNR, CDR2 FQNEAQ (reference sequence). The CDR3 has 13 residues. Trimming took 2 bases from V and 7 from J, leaving 12 bases between them. This CDR3 reads CASSLRGAREQYF. The CDR3 DNA follows: TGTGCCAGCAGCTTAAGAGGGGCGCGGGAGCAGTACTTC.

The V and J genes are TRBV10-3 and TRBJ1-3; no clear D. Germline-derived CDR1 and CDR2 are ENHRY and SYGVKD. V dropped 7 bases and J dropped 0 bases, with 7 bases sitting between them. The CDR3 runs to 13 residues. The DNA of the CDR3 is TGTGCCATCACTAAGAACTCTGGAAACACCATATATTTT. Translating it yields CAITKNSGNTIYF.

This clone has more than one count but fewer than ten. V usage is TRBV9 and J usage is TRBJ2-7, with TRBD2 as a possible D gene (5 bases). V lost 4 bases and J lost 7, with 18 bases in between. The germline gives CDR1 SGDLS, CDR2 YYNGEE. The CDR3 spans 14 residues. CDR3 DNA: TGTGCCAGCAGCTCCGGACTGAACCCTAGTGAGCAGTACTTC. Translated, it gives CASSSGLNPSEQYF.

This sequence joins TRBV19 and TRBJ1-2; 8 bases line up with TRBD1. Germline CDR1 reads LNHDA; CDR2 reads SQIVND (reference sequence). The CDR3 spans 16 residues. V shed 3 bases and J 4 bases; nucleotides not matched to a gene: 10. The CDR3 DNA follows: TGTGCCAGTAGTATTGGGATGGACAGGGAGATCTATGGCTACACCTTC. Its translation is CASSIGMDREIYGYTF.

This clone was seen a single time. V usage is TRBV28 and J usage is TRBJ2-1; 12 nucleotides match TRBD2. The CDR3 sequence is 16 residues long. V lost 3 bases and J lost 8; bases outside the gene matches: 8. Germline CDR1 and CDR2: MDHEN and SYDVKM. CDR3 nucleotides: TGTGCCAGCAGTTTCTCAGGACTAGCGGGACCATATGAGCAGTTCTTC. It is translated as CASSFSGLAGPYEQFF.

The chain combines TRBV7-9 with TRBJ2-7; a possible D gene is TRBD1 (6 bases). The CDR3 runs 14 residues. V gave up 6 bases and J gave up 4 bases, with 16 bases separating them. CDR1 is SEHNR and CDR2 is FQNEAQ in the germline V gene (reference sequence). CDR3 loop: CASRLRDKMYEQYF. The CDR3 DNA reads TGTGCCAGCAGACTCCGGGACAAGATGTACGAGCAGTACTTC.

The chain couples TRBV7-2 to TRBJ2-1, with D possibly TRBD2 on 5 matching bases. The V gene's germline CDR1 is SGHTA and CDR2 FQGNSA. This CDR3 is 15 amino acids long. V lost 0 bases and J 2 bases, leaving 8 bases between the germline ends. DNA for the CDR3: TGTGCCAGCAGCTTAGCTCGGGAACCCTACAATGAGCAGTTCTTC. Encoded protein: CASSLAREPYNEQFF.

The gene calls are TRBV27 and TRBJ2-3; 13 nucleotides align to TRBD2. Trimming took 7 bases from V and 2 from J; bases not matched to a gene: 9. The CDR3 consists of 17 residues. Germline values: CDR1 MNHEY, CDR2 SMNVEV (reference sequence). In DNA, the CDR3 is TGTGCCAGCAACGCACTTGGACTAGCGGGGGACACAGATACGCAGTATTTT. The encoded protein is CASNALGLAGDTDTQYF.

The rearrangement links TRBV6-6 to TRBJ2-5, with D uncertain. The germline gives CDR1 MNHNY, CDR2 SVGAGI (reference sequence). The CDR3 is 13 residues long. Trimming took 1 base from V and 5 from J, leaving 8 bases between them. CDR3 sequence reads: CASSYYPGETQYF. CDR3 DNA: TGTGCCAGCAGTTACTACCCGGGTGAGACCCAGTACTTC.